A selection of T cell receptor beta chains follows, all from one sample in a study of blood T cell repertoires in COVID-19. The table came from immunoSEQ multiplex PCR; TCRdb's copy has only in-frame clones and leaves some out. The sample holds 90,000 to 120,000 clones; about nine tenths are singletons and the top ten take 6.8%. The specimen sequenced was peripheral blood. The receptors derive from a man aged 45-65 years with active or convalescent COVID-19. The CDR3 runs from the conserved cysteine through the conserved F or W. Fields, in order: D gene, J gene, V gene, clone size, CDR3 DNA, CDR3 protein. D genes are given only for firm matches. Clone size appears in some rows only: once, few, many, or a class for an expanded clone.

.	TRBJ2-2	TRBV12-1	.	TGTGCCAGCACCGAGGAGGAGGTGGAGCTGTTTTTT	CASTEEEVELFF
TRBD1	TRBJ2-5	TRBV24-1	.	TGTGCCACCAGTGGCACAGGGGGCTTTGAGACCCAGTACTTC	CATSGTGGFETQYF
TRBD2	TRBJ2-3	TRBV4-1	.	TGCGCCAGCAGCCAAGATAGATCGGTAGCGGGCCGGCCTAGCACAGATACGCAGTATTTT	CASSQDRSVAGRPSTDTQYF
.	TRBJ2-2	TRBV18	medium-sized	TGTGCCAGCTCACCACGGGGGAGCGGGCAAGCGAACACCGGGGAGCTGTTTTTT	CASSPRGSGQANTGELFF
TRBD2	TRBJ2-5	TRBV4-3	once	TGCGCCAGCAGCCACCTCTTGGGGGAGGGGGAGACCCAGTACTTC	CASSHLLGEGETQYF
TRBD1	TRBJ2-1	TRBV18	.	TGTGCCAGCTCACCACAGGGGGACAGGGGGCGCAATGAGCAGTTCTTC	CASSPQGDRGRNEQFF
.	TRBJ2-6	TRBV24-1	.	TGTGCCACCGCCCAGGGGACTGGGGCCAACGTCCTGACTTTC	CATAQGTGANVLTF
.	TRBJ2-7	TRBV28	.	TGTGCCAGCAGTGGGGAGGCGCCTTCCTACGAGCAGTACTTC	CASSGEAPSYEQYF
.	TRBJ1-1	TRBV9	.	TGTGCCAGCAGCGTACCGGGGAACACTGAAGCTTTCTTT	CASSVPGNTEAFF
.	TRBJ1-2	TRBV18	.	TGTGCCAGCTCACCACCGGGAGGGATGCATGGCTACACCTTC	CASSPPGGMHGYTF
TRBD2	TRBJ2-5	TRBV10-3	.	TGTGCCATCAGTGAGGATCCAGCGGGAGCGGGTGAGACCCAGTACTTC	CAISEDPAGAGETQYF
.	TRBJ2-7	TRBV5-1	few	TGCGCCAGCAGCTTAGGCGTTAGCCTTTCCTACGAGCAGTACTTC	CASSLGVSLSYEQYF
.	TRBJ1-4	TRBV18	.	TGTGCCAGCTCACCCGACAGGCCAACTAATGAAAAACTGTTTTTT	CASSPDRPTNEKLFF
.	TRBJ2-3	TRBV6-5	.	TGTGCCAGCAGTTCCGATGGGTGGGAGCCAGATACGCAGTATTTT	CASSSDGWEPDTQYF
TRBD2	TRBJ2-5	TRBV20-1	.	TGCAGTGCTAGTCTAGCGGGCGACCGAGGGGAGACCCAGTACTTC	CSASLAGDRGETQYF
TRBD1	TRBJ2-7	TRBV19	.	TGTGCCAGTAGTAAGGGCGCCAGGGGGCCTTACTCCTACGAGCAGTACTTC	CASSKGARGPYSYEQYF
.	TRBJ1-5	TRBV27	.	TGTGCCAGCAGCCAGGAAGACAATCAGCCCCAGCATTTT	CASSQEDNQPQHF
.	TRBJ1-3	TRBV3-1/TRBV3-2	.	TGTGCCAGCAGTCCCCCCCCAGATGGAAACACCATATATTTT	CASSPPPDGNTIYF
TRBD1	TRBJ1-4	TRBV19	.	TGTGCCAGTAGTCGGGACAGAGTAAATGAAAAACTGTTTTTT	CASSRDRVNEKLFF
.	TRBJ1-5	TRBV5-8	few	TGTGCCAGCAGCTTGGTTTGGGGCCTAAATCAGCCCCAGCATTTT	CASSLVWGLNQPQHF
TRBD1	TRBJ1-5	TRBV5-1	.	TGCGCCAGCAGCTCGACAGGGGATCAGGATCAGCCCCAGCATTTT	CASSSTGDQDQPQHF
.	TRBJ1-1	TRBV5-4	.	TGTGCCAGCAGCTCCGGGGTCGAAGCTTTCTTT	CASSSGVEAFF
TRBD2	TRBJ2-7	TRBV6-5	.	TGTGCCAGCACCCGAACTAGCGGAAGCTCCTACGAGCAGTACTTC	CASTRTSGSSYEQYF
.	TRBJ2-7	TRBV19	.	TGTGCCAGTAGTATAGGACAGGAATTGGGCGAGCAGTACTTC	CASSIGQELGEQYF
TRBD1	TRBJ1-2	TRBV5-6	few	TGTGCCAGCAGCTCGATGACAGGGGATGGCTACACCTTC	CASSSMTGDGYTF
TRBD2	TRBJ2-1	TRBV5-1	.	TGCGCCAGCAGCATACCGGGACTAGCGGGAGTGGGTGAGCAGTTCTTC	CASSIPGLAGVGEQFF
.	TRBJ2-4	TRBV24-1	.	TGTGCCACCAGTGATTTCTGGCCCCCCGGGGCCAAAAACATTCAGTACTTC	CATSDFWPPGAKNIQYF
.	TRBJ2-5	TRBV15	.	TGTGCCACCAGCAGGGCCTTGAGAGGGTATCAAGAGACCCAGTACTTC	CATSRALRGYQETQYF
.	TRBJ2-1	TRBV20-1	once	TGCAGTGCTAGTTCCGAGACATTCTACAATGAGCAGTTCTTC	CSASSETFYNEQFF
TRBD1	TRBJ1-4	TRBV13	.	TGTGCCAGCAGCTTTACCCCATCGACAGGGGTAGATGAAAAACTGTTTTTT	CASSFTPSTGVDEKLFF
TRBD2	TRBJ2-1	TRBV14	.	TGTGCCAGCAGCCAATTACCCGGGACTAGCGGGAGAGGTGAGCAGTTCTTC	CASSQLPGTSGRGEQFF
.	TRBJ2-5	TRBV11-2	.	TGTGCCAGCAGCTGGGGGCAGGAGACCCAGTACTTC	CASSWGQETQYF
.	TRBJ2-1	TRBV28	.	TGTGCCAGCAGTTGGGCAGGCTACAATGAGCAGTTCTTC	CASSWAGYNEQFF
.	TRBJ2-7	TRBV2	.	TGTGCCAGCAGTGAGTACTACGAGCAGTACTTC	CASSEYYEQYF
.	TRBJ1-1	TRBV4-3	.	TGCGCCAGCAGCCAAGAAGTGACAGCCAACACTGAAGCTTTCTTT	CASSQEVTANTEAFF
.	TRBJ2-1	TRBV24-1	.	TGTGCCACCAGTGCAGGGGACAATGAGCAGTTCTTC	CATSAGDNEQFF
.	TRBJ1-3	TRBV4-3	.	TGCGCCAGCAGCCAAATACAGGGTACGGGAAACACCATATATTTT	CASSQIQGTGNTIYF
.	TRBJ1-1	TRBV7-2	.	TGTGCCAGCAGCTCCGCCGGACACCTGAACACTGAAGCTTTCTTT	CASSSAGHLNTEAFF
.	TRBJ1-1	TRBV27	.	TGTGCCAGCAGAAATTATATTCGTGGGCAGGCGTCCACTGAAGCTTTCTTT	CASRNYIRGQASTEAFF
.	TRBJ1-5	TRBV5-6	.	TGTGCCAGCAGCTTGGGTAGGGGCAGGAGCAATCAGCCCCAGCATTTT	CASSLGRGRSNQPQHF
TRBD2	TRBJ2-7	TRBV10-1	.	TGCGCCAGCAGTGAACTAGCGGGAGTGAGGCCCTACGAGCAGTACTTC	CASSELAGVRPYEQYF
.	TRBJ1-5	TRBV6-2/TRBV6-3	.	TGTGCCAGCAGCTATGAAGACAGATACCATCAGCCCCAGCATTTT	CASSYEDRYHQPQHF
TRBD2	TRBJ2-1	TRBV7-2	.	TGTGCCAGCAGCTTAAGCGGGAACCCCTACAATGAGCAGTTCTTC	CASSLSGNPYNEQFF
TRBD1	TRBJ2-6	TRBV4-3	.	TGCGCCAGCAGCCAAGAGGGACAGGGGCCCTCTGGGGCCAACGTCCTGACTTTC	CASSQEGQGPSGANVLTF
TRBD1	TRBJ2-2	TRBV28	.	TGTGCCAGCAGTTCCCACAGGGGCGGGAACACCGGGGAGCTGTTTTTT	CASSSHRGGNTGELFF
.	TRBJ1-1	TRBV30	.	TGTGCCTGGAGTGTCGGGAGGGAGGGCACTGAAGCTTTCTTT	CAWSVGREGTEAFF
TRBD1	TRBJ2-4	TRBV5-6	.	TGTGCCAGCAGCTTGGTTGGTTGGGGGACAGAAAAAAACATTCAGTACTTC	CASSLVGWGTEKNIQYF
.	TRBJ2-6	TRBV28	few	TGTGCCAGCAGTTTGGGCAACTCTGGGGCCAACGTCCTGACTTTC	CASSLGNSGANVLTF
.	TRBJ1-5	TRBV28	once	TGTGCCAGCAGAAGGCAGGTTAACCAGCCCCAGCATTTT	CASRRQVNQPQHF
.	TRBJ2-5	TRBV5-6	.	TGTGCCAGCAGCCGCGGACTGATCCAAGAGACCCAGTACTTC	CASSRGLIQETQYF
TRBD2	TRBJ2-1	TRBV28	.	TGTGCCAGCCCCCCCGGGACTAGCGTTTACAATGAGCAGTTCTTC	CASPPGTSVYNEQFF
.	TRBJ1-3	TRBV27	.	TGTGCCAGCAGTCCACTCAGGGGCCGCTCTGGAAACACCATATATTTT	CASSPLRGRSGNTIYF
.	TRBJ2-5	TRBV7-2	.	TGTGCCAGCAGTACCGGGACATCACAAGAGACCCAGTACTTC	CASSTGTSQETQYF